This paragraph covers one TCR beta chain sequence. This sample stems from a study of cytomegalovirus exposure and HLA in healthy donors. The PCR made use of 60 Vbeta and 13 Jbeta primers. Repertoires were generated with immunoSEQ multiplex PCR, while TCRdb's copy carries only in-frame clones and drops some. The data contain roughly 130,000 clones, approximately 79% of them singletons. The sequenced material came from PBMCs. The origin of this receptor is a woman aged 50 to 60 in good health and CMV-seropositive.

The CDR3 DNA reads TGTGCCAGCAGTCTGCGCCAACAGGGGCAGTGGGGCGAGACCCAGTACTTC. The encoded protein is CASSLRQQGQWGETQYF. The chain employs TRBV28 and TRBJ2-5; the match to TRBD1 covers 7 bases. This CDR3 spans 17 amino acids. V lost 5 bases to trimming and J lost 5 bases; unmatched junction nucleotides: 17. Germline V gene sequence: CDR1 MDHEN, CDR2 SYDVKM.